The 23 T cell receptor beta chains given below trace back to one sample, sequenced in a study of blood T cell repertoires in COVID-19 (dated by TCRdb to the early 2020s). Receptors were amplified or captured by the immunoSEQ multiplex PCR assay. This immuneACCESS table, as held by TCRdb, lists in-frame sequences with V and J called but not all clones. Of the missing ones, under half trace to an unresolved V gene in checked studies; the others have no known cause. This sample comprises roughly 280,000 clones, roughly 85% of them detected only once. 11% of the sample goes to the ten largest clones. Sequencing was carried out using peripheral blood. The receptor source for this set is a woman between 70 and 85 years old with acute or convalescent COVID-19.

This chain connects TRBV27 to TRBJ2-1; the match to TRBD1 covers 8 bases. Germline V gives CDR1 MNHEY, CDR2 SMNVEV (reference sequence). V was pared by 6 bases and J by 6 bases, with 1 base of the junction left unmatched. The CDR3 runs 12 residues. This CDR3 is CASRTGVNEQFF. The CDR3 nucleotides read TGTGCCAGCAGGACAGGGGTCAATGAGCAGTTCTTC.

The rearrangement uses TRBV3-1 (or the pseudogene TRBV3-2) and TRBJ1-6; 7 nucleotides agree with TRBD1. Germline CDR1 is LGHDT and CDR2 is YNNKEL (reference sequence). V trimming: 6 bases; J trimming: 1 base; junction bases outside the gene matches: 9. The CDR3 extends over 17 amino acids. The CDR3 DNA reads as TGTGCCAGCAGGGACGACAGGGAGAGTTCCTATAATTCACCCCTCCACTTT. This translates into CASRDDRESSYNSPLHF.

The rearrangement links TRBV6-5 to TRBJ1-5; D possibly corresponds to TRBD1 (6 bases). CDR1 and CDR2 (germline): MNHEY, SVGAGI. This CDR3 comprises 15 residues. V dropped 7 bases and J dropped 4 bases, with 17 bases sitting between them. The DNA for the CDR3 is TGTGCCAGCAAGGTTGATAGGGGGGGGAATCAGCCCCAGCATTTT. It is translated as CASKVDRGGNQPQHF.

V is TRBV30 and J is TRBJ1-3; the D is unclear. CDR1 and CDR2 from the germline V gene are GTSNPN and SVGIG (reference sequence). Trimming pared 4 bases from V and 0 bases from J, leaving 7 bases between. CDR3 length: 13 residues. The CDR3 DNA follows: TGTGCCTGGACGAGAAGCTCTGGAAACACCATATATTTT. It is translated as CAWTRSSGNTIYF. Looking up the rest from reference TRBV30 and TRBJ1-3 gives the full variable domain: SQTIHQWPATLVQPVGSPLSLECTVEGTSNPNLYWYRQAAGRGLQLLFYSVGIGQISSEVPQNLSASRPQDRQFILSSKKLLLSDSGFYLCAWTRSSGNTIYFGEGSWLTVV.

This clone has just one count. The chain carries TRBV7-9 and TRBJ1-6; possibly TRBD1 for D (6 bases). Trimming removed 4 bases at V and 18 bases at J, with 16 bases between. The CDR3 consists of 12 residues. Germline V gives CDR1 SEHNR, CDR2 FQNEAQ (reference sequence). CDR3 in amino acids: CASSSEQGLPHF. Here the CDR3 DNA reads TGTGCCAGCAGCTCCGAACAGGGTCTTCCCCACTTT.

Details on this clone: Other DNA variants within this sample encode the same CDR3. This sequence joins TRBV2 and TRBJ1-1; D might be TRBD1 (6 bases). The CDR3 contains 13 residues. Germline-derived CDR1 and CDR2 are SNHLY and FYNNEI. The germline V and J ends were trimmed by 6 bases and 1 base, with 9 bases remaining between them. CDR3 sequence (DNA): TGTGCCAGCAGGACGACAGGGAACACTGAAGCTTTCTTT. It is translated as CASRTTGNTEAFF. Together with reference TRBV2 and TRBJ1-1, the CDR3 gives the full variable domain: EPEVTQTPSHQVTQMGQEVILRCVPISNHLYFYWYRQILGQKVEFLVSFYNNEISEKSEIFDDQFSVERPDGSNFTLKIRSTKLEDSAMYFCASRTTGNTEAFFGQGTRLTVV.

The chain uses TRBV2 and TRBJ2-3; 7 bases are shared with TRBD2. Germline V CDR1 and CDR2: SNHLY, FYNNEI. This CDR3 is built from 13 residues. The V and J ends lost 8 bases and 2 bases, in that order; junction bases with no gene match: 4. CDR3 loop: CASARGDTDTQYF. DNA of the CDR3: TGTGCCAGCGCCCGGGGGGACACAGATACGCAGTATTTT.

In DNA, the CDR3 is TGTGCCACCAGTGATCCCTCAGCGGGGGGGAACACCGGGGAGCTGTTTTTT. This translates into CATSDPSAGGNTGELFF. The chain links TRBV24-1 to TRBJ2-2, with 9 positions matching TRBD2. The J segment lost 1 base and the V segment lost 3 bases, leaving 5 bases of the junction unmatched. Germline V gene lookup returns CDR1 KGHDR and CDR2 SFDVKD. This CDR3 comprises 17 residues.

This clone came up once. The CDR3 protein is CASSSLAGGSNEQFF. The CDR3 nucleotides are TGTGCCAGCAGCTCCCTAGCGGGGGGGAGCAATGAGCAGTTCTTC. J is TRBJ2-1 and V is TRBV7-8, with TRBD2 matching 12 bases. Germline CDR1 and CDR2: SGHVS and FQNEAQ. The CDR3 runs to 15 residues. The trim removed 4 bases at V and 6 bases at J, leaving 4 bases unmatched.

V is TRBV6-2 or TRBV6-3 and J is TRBJ1-5; 10 bases map to TRBD1. This CDR3 region has 17 residues. V lost 5 bases, J lost 2 bases, and 9 bases stayed unmatched. CDR1 and CDR2 from the germline V gene are MNHEY and SVGEGT. DNA of the CDR3: TGTGCCAGCAGTCCCCAGACAGGGGGCCGGGGCAATCAGCCCCAGCATTTT. Translating it yields CASSPQTGGRGNQPQHF.

The CDR3 DNA reads TGTGCCTGGAGCGCCGGGACCAGGGACAGGCACACCATATATTTT. Residues: CAWSAGTRDRHTIYF. The chain recombines TRBV30 with TRBJ1-3, with 8 nucleotides matching TRBD1. This CDR3 is 15 amino acids long. V trimming: 3 bases; J trimming: 8 bases; junction bases outside the gene matches: 12. Germline CDR1 GTSNPN, CDR2 SVGIG (reference sequence).

This clone has only one observation. The V and J genes are TRBV5-1 and TRBJ2-5; D is possibly TRBD2 (6 bases). The CDR3 covers 15 residues. The germline V and J ends were trimmed by 3 bases and 1 base, with 13 bases remaining between them. Per the germline V gene, CDR1 is SGHRS and CDR2 is YFSETQ. Here the CDR3 DNA reads TGCGCCAGCAGCTCGCAACTTAGCGGCCAAGAGACCCAGTACTTC. It yields the protein CASSSQLSGQETQYF. Drawing the rest from reference TRBV5-1 and TRBJ2-5, the complete variable domain is KAGVTQTPRYLIKTRGQQVTLSCSPISGHRSVSWYQQTPGQGLQFLFEYFSETQRNKGNFPGRFSGRQFSNSRSEMNVSTLELGDSALYLCASSSQLSGQETQYFGPGTRLLVL.

This clone was detected once. The chain combines TRBV19 with TRBJ2-7; perhaps TRBD1 as D (6 bases). Per the germline V gene, CDR1 is LNHDA and CDR2 is SQIVND (reference sequence). CDR3 length: 12 residues. V was shortened by 9 bases and J by 5 bases, with 14 bases between the two germline ends. The CDR3 loop reads CASSQGRDEQYF. The DNA for the CDR3 is TGTGCCAGCTCACAGGGACGGGACGAGCAGTACTTC.

Written as DNA, the CDR3 is TGCGCCAGCAGCCAGCGTGACAGGGGAGTAAGGAATGAGCAGTTCTTC. It translates to CASSQRDRGVRNEQFF. The rearrangement links TRBV4-1 to TRBJ2-1; TRBD1 matches at 8 bases. Germline V CDR1 and CDR2: MGHRA, YSYEKL. This CDR3 spans 16 amino acids. V dropped 3 bases and J dropped 7; count of bases not matched to a gene: 11.

This sequence joins TRBV2 and TRBJ2-3, with D tentatively TRBD2 (6 bases). V shed 8 bases and J shed 0 bases, with 12 bases lying between them. CDR1 is SNHLY and CDR2 is FYNNEI in the germline V gene. This CDR3 has 14 residues. DNA of the CDR3: TGTGCCAGCGCAGCTAGCGCAAGCACAGATACGCAGTATTTT. Residues: CASAASASTDTQYF. The entire variable domain, with the rest obtained from reference TRBV2 and TRBJ2-3, is as follows: EPEVTQTPSHQVTQMGQEVILRCVPISNHLYFYWYRQILGQKVEFLVSFYNNEISEKSEIFDDQFSVERPDGSNFTLKIRSTKLEDSAMYFCASAASASTDTQYFGPGTRLTVL.

The chain joins TRBV28 to TRBJ1-4; tentatively, D is TRBD1 (6 bases). The CDR3 totals 14 residues. Trimming took 6 bases from V and 8 from J, leaving 16 bases between them. Germline V gives CDR1 MDHEN, CDR2 SYDVKM. The chain's CDR3 is CASSGTGLREKLFF. CDR3 nucleotide sequence: TGTGCCAGCAGCGGAACAGGGTTGAGGGAAAAACTGTTTTTT.

This clone showed up just once. This sequence joins TRBV10-3 and TRBJ1-3; 11 bases are shared with TRBD1. The CDR3 is made up of 15 amino acids. The germline gives CDR1 ENHRY, CDR2 SYGVKD. The trim removed 11 bases at V and 1 base at J, leaving 7 bases unmatched. In nucleotides, the CDR3 is TGTGCCGTGTGGACAGGGGGCGCTTCTGGAAACACCATATATTTT. This codes for CAVWTGGASGNTIYF.

Many counts were recorded for this clone. The V and J genes are TRBV12-5 and TRBJ2-1, with 10 nucleotides matching TRBD1. Per germline, CDR1 LGHNT and CDR2 FRNRAP. The CDR3 extends over 16 amino acids. Trimming at V came to 1 base and at J to 5 bases, leaving 5 bases not matched to a gene. The CDR3 region has the DNA TGTGCTAGTGGTTTGGCCATCGGGACAGGGGACAATGAGCAGTTCTTC. This translates into CASGLAIGTGDNEQFF.

The V and J genes are TRBV3-1 (or the pseudogene TRBV3-2) and TRBJ1-3; TRBD1 agrees at 7 bases. V lost 3 bases to trimming and J lost 4 bases; unmatched junction nucleotides: 6. Germline V lookup: CDR1 LGHDT, CDR2 YNNKEL (reference sequence). The CDR3 sequence is 15 residues long. Here the CDR3 reads CASSHDRASGNTIYF. In DNA form, the CDR3 reads TGTGCCAGCAGCCATGACAGGGCTTCCGGAAACACCATATATTTT.

The chain has TRBV19 and TRBJ1-2; TRBD1 matches 8 bases. This CDR3 is 15 amino acids long. The V gene's germline CDR1 is LNHDA and CDR2 SQIVND (reference sequence). V shed 7 bases and J 4 bases; nucleotides not matched to a gene: 11. CDR3 nucleotide sequence: TGTGCCAGTATGGAAGTGAGTCAGGGGGCCTATGGCTACACCTTC. Translated, it gives CASMEVSQGAYGYTF.

This clone is a singleton in its sample. The V call is TRBV5-5, the J call TRBJ1-2; perhaps TRBD1 as D (6 bases). CDR1 is SGHKS, CDR2 YYEKEE, per germline (reference sequence). Trimming stripped 2 bases from V and 7 bases from J, with 15 bases between. This CDR3 contains 14 residues. The CDR3 loop is CASSFDDRLRGYTF. CDR3 bases: TGTGCCAGCAGCTTTGACGACAGGCTACGTGGCTACACCTTC. The variable domain in full, with the rest retrieved from reference TRBV5-5 and TRBJ1-2, is DAGVTQSPTHLIKTRGQQVTLRCSPISGHKSVSWYQQVLGQGPQFIFQYYEKEERGRGNFPDRFSARQFPNYSSELNVNALLLGDSALYLCASSFDDRLRGYTFGSGTRLTVV.

This chain uses TRBV14 with TRBJ2-1, with a tentative D call TRBD2 (5 bases). Trimming cost V 3 bases and J 0 bases, with 12 bases left between them. This CDR3 comprises 16 residues. The germline CDR1 and CDR2 sequences are SGHDN and FVKESK. The CDR3 sequence is CASSHKRLGSYNEQFF. CDR3 bases: TGTGCCAGCAGCCATAAGCGGTTGGGCTCCTACAATGAGCAGTTCTTC.

The count of this clone is one. The J gene is TRBJ1-5, the V gene TRBV4-1; perhaps TRBD1 as D (5 bases). This CDR3 contains 15 residues. In germline, CDR1 is MGHRA, CDR2 YSYEKL. V dropped 0 bases and J dropped 8 bases, with 14 bases sitting between them. The CDR3 DNA sequence: TGCGCCAGCAGCCAAGATCAGGGCAGGGAGGAGCCCCAGCATTTT. Translation: CASSQDQGREEPQHF.